These T cell receptor beta chains were read from a single sample in a study of cytomegalovirus exposure and HLA in healthy donors. Sequencing used immunoSEQ multiplex PCR; TCRdb keeps in-frame clones, though not all of them. The table shows 170,000 or so clones, with under 90% occurring only once. The specimen was PBMCs. The source of these receptors is a man aged 30 to 39 in good health and CMV-seropositive. Each CDR3 is given with its conserved first and last residue.

V gene	CDR3 protein
TRBV5-1	CASSLVVGVYEQYF
TRBV28	CASSPTVEDTQYF
TRBV6-4	CASSVGALPAEQFF
TRBV7-2	CASSLMRDSVTF
TRBV5-1	CASSLAKRTDSYEQYF
TRBV27	CASSFSGGVQPQHF
TRBV5-5	CASSLAGHISGNTIYF
TRBV11-3	CASSLGTSGVYNEQFF
TRBV7-9	CSSSSLAGTYEQYF
TRBV14	CASSRGGDRVETQYF
TRBV5-1	CASSLELAGDTQYF
TRBV6-4	CASSDTSAGALREQFF
TRBV6-5	CASSYSIGESSYEQYF
TRBV9	CASSGHRNTEAFF
TRBV6-1	CASSDQRTLTDTQYF
TRBV5-1	CASSFRTGGIGTDTQYF
TRBV10-2	CASTKVSGNTDTQYF
TRBV5-4	CASSIRSLDSYEQYF